Sequencing of this T cell receptor beta chain was carried out in a study of blood T cell repertoires in COVID-19. V shed 8 bases and J shed 2 bases, with 7 bases lying between them. Per the germline V gene, CDR1 is MNHEY and CDR2 is SVGAGI. This CDR3 spans 11 amino acids. Measured with immunoSEQ multiplex PCR; TCRdb has only the in-frame clones, and not every one. In the table there are some 100,000 clones, about nine tenths of which are singletons. Material: peripheral blood. J is TRBJ2-7 and V is TRBV6-5; no firm D call. The source of this sequence is a man aged 50-60 years with acute or convalescent COVID-19. For the CDR3, the DNA is TGTGCCAGCGAAACTGCCTACGAGCAGTACTTC. Translation gives CASETAYEQYF.